A single sample gave rise to the 32 T cell receptor beta chains below, sequenced in a study of blood T cell repertoires in COVID-19. The method was immunoSEQ multiplex PCR; TCRdb's version includes in-frame clones alone and lacks a portion of them. The data contain about 20,000 clones, approximately 88% of them seen just once; the ten biggest clones take up about 5%. The specimen sequenced was PBMCs or T cells enriched from blood (not recorded which). These receptors were taken from a woman aged 30 to 39 who had recovered from COVID-19.

Regarding this clone: Other DNA sequences in this specimen translate into the identical CDR3. The V call is TRBV6-1, the J call TRBJ1-5; TRBD1 is a possible D gene (5 bases). CDR3 length equals 15 residues. Germline CDR1 reads MNHNS; CDR2 reads SASEGT. Trimming pared 0 bases from V and 3 bases from J, leaving 9 bases between. CDR3 coding DNA: TGTGCCAGCAGTGAAGCGGGGGGTGCCAATCAGCCCCAGCATTTT. It is translated as CASSEAGGANQPQHF.

This chain links TRBV27 with TRBJ1-1, with unresolved D. The V end was cut by 6 bases, the J end by 0 bases, with 11 bases between. Germline CDR1 and CDR2: MNHEY and SMNVEV (reference sequence). This CDR3 is 14 amino acids long. In nucleotides, the CDR3 is TGTGCCAGCAGCTTGAGTGGTTTGAACACTGAAGCTTTCTTT. Protein sequence: CASSLSGLNTEAFF.

The chain links TRBV28 to TRBJ1-1; 12 bases fit TRBD1. Germline V CDR1 and CDR2: MDHEN, SYDVKM. V shed 5 bases and J 2 bases; nucleotides not matched to a gene: 6. CDR3 length equals 16 residues. The CDR3 is CASSGTGGLTNTEAFF. CDR3 nucleotide sequence: TGTGCCAGCAGTGGGACAGGGGGCCTCACAAACACTGAAGCTTTCTTT.

This rearrangement joins TRBV5-6 to TRBJ1-6, with 9 bases aligning to TRBD1. V shed 0 bases, J shed 9 bases, and the junction held 4 bases outside the gene matches. The germline V gene encodes CDR1 SGHDT and CDR2 YYEEEE. This CDR3 has 15 amino acids. The CDR3: CASSLAGTGLSPLHF. In DNA form, the CDR3 reads TGTGCCAGCAGCTTGGCCGGGACAGGGCTTTCACCCCTCCACTTT. Supplemented by reference TRBV5-6 and TRBJ1-6, the full variable domain reads DAGVTQSPTHLIKTRGQQVTLRCSPKSGHDTVSWYQQALGQGPQFIFQYYEEEERQRGNFPDRFSGHQFPNYSSELNVNALLLGDSALYLCASSLAGTGLSPLHFGNGTRLTVT.

This clone has only one observation. The CDR3 DNA is TGTGCCAGCAGCTTAGGTGAGGGCACTGAAGCTTTCTTT. Protein: CASSLGEGTEAFF. V usage is TRBV11-3 and J usage is TRBJ1-1; no clear D gene. Looked up from germline, CDR1 is SGHNT and CDR2 is YENEEA. This CDR3 comprises 13 residues. The germline V and J ends were trimmed by 1 base and 4 bases, with 7 bases remaining between them.

This clone appeared once. The chain employs TRBV18 and TRBJ2-1, with 9 bases identical to TRBD2. J lost 5 bases, V lost 6 bases, and 8 bases had no gene match. CDR1 and CDR2 (germline): KGHSH, LQKENI. The CDR3 is 15 residues long. CDR3 sequence reads: CASSPRGGLDNEQFF. The CDR3 coding sequence is TGTGCCAGCTCCCCGCGGGGGGGGCTCGACAATGAGCAGTTCTTC.

The gene calls are TRBV9 and TRBJ2-5; 15 bases map to TRBD2. With V trimmed by 0 bases and J by 5 bases, 5 bases remained unmatched. The CDR3 length is 17 residues. Germline V gene sequence: CDR1 SGDLS, CDR2 YYNGEE. The CDR3 loop is CASSVAPGLAGGETQYF. The CDR3 coding sequence is TGTGCCAGCAGCGTAGCCCCAGGACTAGCGGGGGGGGAGACCCAGTACTTC.

This clone was recorded only once. Relative to the germline gene, one junction end is altered; a read error may explain this. The rearrangement joins TRBV4-1 to TRBJ1-6; possibly TRBD1 for D (5 bases). Germline CDR1 and CDR2: MGHRA and YSYEKL. This CDR3 is built from 18 residues. The CDR3, as DNA: TGCGCCAGCACCCAAGCTTTTCGGGGGAGCTCCTATAATTCACCCCTCCACTTT. Translation gives CASTQAFRGSSYNSPLHF.

The rearrangement links TRBV7-9 to TRBJ2-5; 8 nucleotides agree with TRBD1. The CDR3 sequence is 14 residues long. V shed 4 bases, J shed 5 bases, and the junction held 6 bases outside the gene matches. The germline V gene has CDR1 SEHNR and CDR2 FQNEAQ (reference sequence). The CDR3 DNA sequence: TGTGCCAGCAGCTACGGACAGGGAGGCGAGACCCAGTACTTC. This gives the protein CASSYGQGGETQYF.

The chain combines TRBV6-6 with TRBJ1-4; D is unresolved. Germline V gene sequence: CDR1 MNHNY, CDR2 SVGAGI (reference sequence). V was cut by 2 bases and J by 7 bases, with 17 bases left in between. The CDR3 is 16 amino acids. In DNA, the CDR3 is TGTGCCAGCAGTTACCTGACGGCTGCAACGGGTGAAAAACTGTTTTTT. Its protein is CASSYLTAATGEKLFF.

The genes are TRBV4-3 and TRBJ2-5, with TRBD1 matching over 8 bases. Germline CDR1 is LGHNA and CDR2 is YSLEER. V lost 3 bases and J lost 1; bases outside the gene matches: 7. The CDR3 is 16 residues long. CDR3 in amino acids: CASSQTGTGLQETQYF. Written as DNA, the CDR3 is TGCGCCAGCAGCCAGACCGGGACAGGCCTCCAAGAGACCCAGTACTTC.

V gene TRBV6-5 combines with J gene TRBJ2-2; D unclear. The CDR3 is 14 residues long. Trimming removed 4 bases from V and 0 bases from J, with 6 bases in between. CDR1 is MNHEY and CDR2 is SVGAGI in the germline V gene. This CDR3 is CASSFNSNTGELFF. In nucleotides, the CDR3 is TGTGCCAGCAGTTTCAACTCGAACACCGGGGAGCTGTTTTTT.

V gene TRBV2 combines with J gene TRBJ1-5; 7 positions agree with TRBD1. The germline V gene encodes CDR1 SNHLY and CDR2 FYNNEI. This CDR3 region has 14 residues. The J segment lost 1 base and the V segment lost 8 bases, leaving 5 bases of the junction unmatched. DNA for the CDR3: TGTGCCAGCTTACAGGGGACGAGCAATCAGCCCCAGCATTTT. Protein product: CASLQGTSNQPQHF.

The J gene is TRBJ1-2, the V gene TRBV7-3, with D possibly being TRBD1 (5 bases). The germline V and J ends were trimmed by 0 bases and 3 bases, with 8 bases remaining between them. Germline CDR1 reads SGHTA; CDR2 reads FQGTGA. The CDR3 has 14 amino acids. In nucleotides, the CDR3 is TGTGCCAGCAGCTTAACCAGGGATGACTATGGCTACACCTTC. Its protein is CASSLTRDDYGYTF.

The chain links TRBV5-1 to TRBJ2-5; 7 bases match TRBD1. CDR1 SGHRS and CDR2 YFSETQ come from the germline V gene. This CDR3 is 14 amino acids long. The junction had 6 bases not matched to a gene; V was cut back by 5 bases and J by 2 bases. CDR3 amino acids: CASRPTGWQETQYF. CDR3 nucleotide sequence: TGCGCCAGCAGGCCGACAGGGTGGCAAGAGACCCAGTACTTC.

The chain is built from TRBV19 and TRBJ1-5; 10 bases are shared with TRBD1. Losses at the gene ends were 6 bases for V and 4 bases for J; bases not matched to a gene: 3. CDR3 length equals 14 residues. Germline lookup yields CDR1 LNHDA and CDR2 SQIVND (reference sequence). This CDR3 is CASRGQGLNQPQHF. In DNA form, the CDR3 reads TGTGCCAGTAGGGGACAGGGGCTGAATCAGCCCCAGCATTTT. The full variable domain, rest sourced from reference TRBV19 and TRBJ1-5, is DGGITQSPKYLFRKEGQNVTLSCEQNLNHDAMYWYRQDPGQGLRLIYYSQIVNDFQKGDIAEGYSVSREKKESFPLTVTSAQKNPTAFYLCASRGQGLNQPQHFGDGTRLSIL.

The chain carries TRBV11-2 and TRBJ1-1; D remains unclear. V was cut by 0 bases and J by 0 bases, with 8 bases left in between. The CDR3 loop spans 15 amino acids. Germline V lookup: CDR1 SGHAT, CDR2 FQNNGV. The CDR3 coding sequence is TGTGCCAGCAGCTTAGACCCGGAGATGAACACTGAAGCTTTCTTT. Protein product: CASSLDPEMNTEAFF.

The chain joins TRBV2 to TRBJ2-1; 8 nucleotides agree with TRBD1. J gave up 2 bases and V 8 bases, and 8 bases lay outside the gene matches. Germline CDR1 SNHLY, CDR2 FYNNEI. The CDR3 runs to 15 residues. The DNA for the CDR3 is TGTGCCAGCGCGCAGGGGGCTGGGACCTACAATGAGCAGTTCTTC. As protein: CASAQGAGTYNEQFF.

This clone was counted a single time. The chain uses TRBV19 and TRBJ1-5; TRBD1 aligns across 10 bases. Looked up from germline, CDR1 is LNHDA and CDR2 is SQIVND (reference sequence). V was clipped by 3 bases and J by 4 bases; unmatched bases: 0. The CDR3 covers 14 residues. The CDR3 spells CASSMGQGNQPQHF. In DNA form, the CDR3 reads TGTGCCAGTAGTATGGGACAGGGGAATCAGCCCCAGCATTTT.

The rearrangement links TRBV6-5 to TRBJ2-7; D is uncertain. The V gene lost 6 bases and the J gene lost 0 bases, with 12 bases spanning the gap. CDR3 length: 14 residues. Germline V CDR1 and CDR2: MNHEY, SVGAGI. CDR3 residues: CASRPGRSSYEQYF. CDR3 nucleotide sequence: TGTGCCAGCAGGCCCGGTCGAAGCTCCTACGAGCAGTACTTC.

This clone was observed a handful of times. V gene TRBV6-2 or TRBV6-3 combines with J gene TRBJ1-6; 7 positions agree with TRBD1. This CDR3 is 16 amino acids long. Germline CDR1 and CDR2: MNHEY and SVGEGT. Trimming removed 5 bases from V and 6 bases from J; junction bases left unmatched: 10. CDR3 nucleotide sequence: TGTGCCAGCAGTCCCCCGGGACAGCCATTTAATTCACCCCTCCACTTT. This translates into CASSPPGQPFNSPLHF.

J is TRBJ1-2 and V is TRBV3-1 (or the pseudogene TRBV3-2); D is possibly TRBD1 (5 bases). The CDR3 is made up of 15 amino acids. In germline, CDR1 is LGHDT, CDR2 YNNKEL (reference sequence). Deletions cut 0 bases from V and 4 bases from J, with 12 bases between. The CDR3 sequence is CASSQELAGTYGYTF. The CDR3 coding sequence is TGTGCCAGCAGCCAAGAGCTTGCGGGGACCTATGGCTACACCTTC.

The chain combines TRBV6-5 with TRBJ1-6; tentatively, D is TRBD1 (6 bases). Germline V gives CDR1 MNHEY, CDR2 SVGAGI. The CDR3 contains 16 residues. V lost 0 bases and J lost 9, with 15 bases in between. The CDR3 sequence is CASSYSSDRPFSPLHF. The CDR3 DNA reads as TGTGCCAGCAGTTACTCCTCTGACAGGCCATTTTCACCCCTCCACTTT.

This chain links TRBV5-6 with TRBJ2-5, with D perhaps matching TRBD1 (5 bases). Trimming pared 0 bases from V and 2 bases from J, leaving 11 bases between. The V gene's germline CDR1 is SGHDT and CDR2 YYEEEE. The length of the CDR3 is 15 residues. For the CDR3, the DNA is TGTGCCAGCAGCTTGGTTGGGCAGGGTCAAGAGACCCAGTACTTC. This encodes CASSLVGQGQETQYF.

The chain has TRBV4-1 and TRBJ2-4; weak D call: TRBD2 (6 bases). CDR1 MGHRA and CDR2 YSYEKL come from the germline V gene. The V end lost 1 base, the J end lost 0 bases, and 16 bases lay between the germline ends. The length of the CDR3 is 18 residues. The CDR3 DNA is TGCGCCAGCAGCCAAGTGTCTGGTCGGGGACTAGCCAAAAACATTCAGTACTTC. Translating gives CASSQVSGRGLAKNIQYF.

The chain links TRBV4-3 to TRBJ1-3, with D perhaps matching TRBD1 (5 bases). From germline, CDR1 is LGHNA and CDR2 YSLEER. The CDR3 is made up of 18 amino acids. Trimming removed 0 bases at V and 0 bases at J, with 15 bases between. The CDR3 DNA sequence: TGCGCCAGCAGCCAAGATTTCCAGGGTTGGGGCTCTGGAAACACCATATATTTT. It encodes CASSQDFQGWGSGNTIYF.

The chain carries TRBV9 and TRBJ2-7; possible D gene TRBD2, 5 bases. CDR1 and CDR2 from the germline V gene are SGDLS and YYNGEE. V lost 3 bases and J 5 bases, leaving 21 bases between the germline ends. The CDR3 spans 16 residues. Here the CDR3 reads CASSGGIGQLPHEQYF. In nucleotides, the CDR3 is TGTGCCAGCAGCGGAGGGATCGGGCAGCTCCCCCACGAGCAGTACTTC.

The V call is TRBV28, the J call TRBJ1-1, with D tentatively TRBD1 (6 bases). CDR1 is MDHEN and CDR2 is SYDVKM in the germline V gene. The CDR3 consists of 15 residues. V was trimmed by 1 base and J by 4 bases, leaving 13 bases between them. The CDR3 nucleotides read TGTGCCAGCAGTTTATTTGCGGGAGGGGGCACTGAAGCTTTCTTT. Protein: CASSLFAGGGTEAFF.

The chain employs TRBV14 and TRBJ2-7, with 9 bases aligning to TRBD1. Germline CDR1 is SGHDN and CDR2 is FVKESK. With 4 bases clipped from V and 0 bases from J, the junction kept 13 bases outside the gene matches. This CDR3 spans 18 amino acids. The DNA for the CDR3 is TGTGCCAGCAGCCTAATCTCCGGACAGGGGCCCTTCTCCTACGAGCAGTACTTC. Residues: CASSLISGQGPFSYEQYF.

The chain carries TRBV25-1 and TRBJ1-4, with 7 bases matching TRBD1. Germline V gene sequence: CDR1 MGHDK, CDR2 SYGVNS. V lost 4 bases, J lost 8 bases, and 4 bases stayed unmatched. The CDR3 has 13 residues. DNA for the CDR3: TGTGCCAGCAGTGCGACAGGGTTGGAAAAACTGTTTTTT. Its translation: CASSATGLEKLFF.

The chain has TRBV9 and TRBJ2-2; 12 bases match TRBD2. J was trimmed by 4 bases and V by 3 bases; bases with no gene match: 1. Germline V gives CDR1 SGDLS, CDR2 YYNGEE. The CDR3 sequence is 15 residues long. In DNA, the CDR3 is TGTGCCAGCAGCGCGGGACTAGCGGGCACCGGGGAGCTGTTTTTT. It specifies CASSAGLAGTGELFF.

V gene TRBV4-2 combines with J gene TRBJ2-2; possibly TRBD2 for D (5 bases). CDR3 length equals 16 residues. V dropped 0 bases and J dropped 2 bases, with 10 bases sitting between them. Germline V gene lookup returns CDR1 LGHNA and CDR2 YNFKEQ. The CDR3 loop reads CASSQEIEGNTGELFF. The CDR3 DNA reads as TGTGCCAGCAGCCAAGAAATCGAGGGAAACACCGGGGAGCTGTTTTTT.